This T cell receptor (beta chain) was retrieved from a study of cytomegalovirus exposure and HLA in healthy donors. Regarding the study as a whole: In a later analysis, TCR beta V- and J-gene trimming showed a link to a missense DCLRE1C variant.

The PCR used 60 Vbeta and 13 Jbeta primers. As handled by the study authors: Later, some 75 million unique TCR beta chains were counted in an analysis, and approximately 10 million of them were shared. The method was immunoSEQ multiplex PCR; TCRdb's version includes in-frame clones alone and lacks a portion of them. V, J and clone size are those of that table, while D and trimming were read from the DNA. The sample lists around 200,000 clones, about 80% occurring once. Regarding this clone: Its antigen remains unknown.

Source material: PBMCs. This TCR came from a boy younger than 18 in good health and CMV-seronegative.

In nucleotides, the CDR3 is TGTGCCAGCAGCCCGAATGCCGGGACCTACGAGCAGTACTTC. Translation gives CASSPNAGTYEQYF. The J gene is TRBJ2-7, the V gene TRBV7-8, with a tentative D call TRBD2 (5 bases). The CDR3 runs to 14 residues. The V gene's germline CDR1 is SGHVS and CDR2 FQNEAQ. Deletions cut 5 bases from V and 2 bases from J, with 13 bases between.